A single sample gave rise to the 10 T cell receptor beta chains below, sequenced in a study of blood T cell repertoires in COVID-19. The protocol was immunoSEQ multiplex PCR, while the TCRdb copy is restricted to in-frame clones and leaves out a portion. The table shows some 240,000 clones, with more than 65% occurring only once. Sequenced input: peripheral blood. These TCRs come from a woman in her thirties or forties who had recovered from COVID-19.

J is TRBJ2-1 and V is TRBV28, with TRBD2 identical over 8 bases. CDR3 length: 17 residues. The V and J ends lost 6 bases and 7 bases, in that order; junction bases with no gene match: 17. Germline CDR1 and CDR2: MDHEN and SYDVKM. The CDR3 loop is CASRDVSGVFSLNEQFF. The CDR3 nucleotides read TGTGCCAGCAGGGACGTTAGCGGGGTCTTCTCTTTGAATGAGCAGTTCTTC.

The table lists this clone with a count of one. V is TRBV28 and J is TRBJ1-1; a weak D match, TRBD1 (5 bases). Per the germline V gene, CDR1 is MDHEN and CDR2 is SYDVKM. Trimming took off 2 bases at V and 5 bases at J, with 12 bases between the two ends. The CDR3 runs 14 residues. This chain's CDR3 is CASSLGGAGTEAFF. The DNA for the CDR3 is TGTGCCAGCAGTTTAGGAGGGGCAGGGACTGAAGCTTTCTTT.

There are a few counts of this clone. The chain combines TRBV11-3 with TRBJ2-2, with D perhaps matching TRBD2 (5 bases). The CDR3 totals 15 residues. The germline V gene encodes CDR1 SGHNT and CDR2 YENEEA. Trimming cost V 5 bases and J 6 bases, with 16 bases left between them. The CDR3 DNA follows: TGTGCCAGCAGCCTAGGATTGTACGGGGCCGGGGAGCTGTTTTTT. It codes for CASSLGLYGAGELFF.

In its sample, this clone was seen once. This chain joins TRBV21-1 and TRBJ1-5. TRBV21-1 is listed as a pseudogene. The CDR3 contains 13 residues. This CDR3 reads CAEQQNEVKPQHF. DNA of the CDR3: TGTGCCGAGCAGCAAAATGAGGTCAAACCCCAGCATTTT.

In DNA form, the CDR3 reads TGTGCCAGCAGTTTAAGCCCCGGGACAGGGGGGGTGGATACGCAGTATTTT. Its translation is CASSLSPGTGGVDTQYF. This sequence joins TRBV27 and TRBJ2-3; TRBD1 aligns across 11 bases. This CDR3 comprises 17 residues. Germline trimming cut 2 bases from V and 6 bases from J; bases unmatched to any gene: 10. CDR1 and CDR2 from the germline V gene are MNHEY and SMNVEV (reference sequence).

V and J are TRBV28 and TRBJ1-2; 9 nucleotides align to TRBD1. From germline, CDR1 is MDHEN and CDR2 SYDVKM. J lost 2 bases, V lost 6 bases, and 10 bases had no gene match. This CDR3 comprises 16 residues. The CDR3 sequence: CASSSAGTGINYGYTF. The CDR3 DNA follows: TGTGCCAGCAGCTCCGCCGGGACAGGGATAAACTATGGCTACACCTTC.

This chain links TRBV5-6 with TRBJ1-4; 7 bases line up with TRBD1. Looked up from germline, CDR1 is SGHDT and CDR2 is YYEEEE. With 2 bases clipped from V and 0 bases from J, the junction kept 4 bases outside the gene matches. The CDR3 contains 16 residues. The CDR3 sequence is CASSLTGVATNEKLFF. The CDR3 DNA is TGTGCCAGCAGCTTAACAGGGGTTGCAACTAATGAAAAACTGTTTTTT.

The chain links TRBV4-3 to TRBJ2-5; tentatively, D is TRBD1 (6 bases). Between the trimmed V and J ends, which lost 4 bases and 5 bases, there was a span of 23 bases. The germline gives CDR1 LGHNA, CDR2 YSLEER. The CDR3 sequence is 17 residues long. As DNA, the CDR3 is TGCGCCAGCAGCCCGGGTCAAGATCCAGGGGTTTATGAGACCCAGTACTTC. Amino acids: CASSPGQDPGVYETQYF.

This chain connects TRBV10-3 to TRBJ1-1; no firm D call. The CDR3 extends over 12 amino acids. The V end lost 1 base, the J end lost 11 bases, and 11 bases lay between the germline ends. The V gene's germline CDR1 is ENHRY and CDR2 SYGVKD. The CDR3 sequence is CAISEYRSDAFF. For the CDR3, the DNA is TGTGCCATCAGTGAGTATCGTAGCGACGCTTTCTTT.

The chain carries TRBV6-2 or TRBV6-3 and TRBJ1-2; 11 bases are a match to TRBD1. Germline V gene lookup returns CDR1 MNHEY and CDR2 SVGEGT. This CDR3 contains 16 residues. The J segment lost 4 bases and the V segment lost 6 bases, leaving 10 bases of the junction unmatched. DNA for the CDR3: TGTGCCAGCAGCCCTATGAGGACAGGGGGCGTCTATGGCTACACCTTC. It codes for CASSPMRTGGVYGYTF.